These 6 T cell receptor beta chains share one sample of origin, sequenced in a study of memory CD4+ T cells and cytomegalovirus serostatus. The sort gate was single viable CD3+CD4+CD8-CD45RO+ cells for memory CD4+ T cells. Using immunoSEQ multiplex PCR, the repertoire was profiled, and TCRdb retains in-frame clones only, with some absent. The sample lists 50,000 to 75,000 clones; 82% were seen once. The sequenced material came from memory CD4+ T cells from blood. Every receptor here comes from an adult in good health and CMV-seronegative.

This rearrangement joins TRBV11-3 to TRBJ2-3; D call uncertain. Trimming removed 1 base from V and 2 bases from J, with 7 bases in between. Germline lookup yields CDR1 SGHNT and CDR2 YENEEA. The CDR3 sequence is 14 residues long. CDR3 protein: CASSLGHNTDTQYF. DNA of the CDR3: TGTGCCAGCAGCTTAGGGCATAACACAGATACGCAGTATTTT.

The sample holds a few counts of this clone. The J gene is TRBJ2-7, the V gene TRBV5-4; 8 nucleotides align to TRBD2. This CDR3 region has 13 residues. Germline values: CDR1 SGHNT, CDR2 YYREEE (reference sequence). The J segment lost 2 bases and the V segment lost 6 bases, leaving 4 bases of the junction unmatched. The CDR3 DNA sequence: TGTGCCAGCAACGTAGCGGGAACCTACGAGCAGTACTTC. Residues: CASNVAGTYEQYF.

The rearrangement joins TRBV29-1 to TRBJ2-1; TRBD1 or TRBD2 may be the D gene (5 bases each). With 7 bases removed from V and 6 bases from J, the gap between germline ends came to 16 bases. Germline assignment: CDR1 SQVTM and CDR2 ANQGSEA. The CDR3 contains 13 residues. In DNA form, the CDR3 reads TGCAGCGCAGCACGGGACGGCCCCAATGAGCAGTTCTTC. This gives the protein CSAARDGPNEQFF.

V is TRBV10-3 and J is TRBJ2-1, with D tentatively TRBD1 (6 bases). Trimming cost V 4 bases and J 3 bases, with 13 bases left between them. The V gene's germline CDR1 is ENHRY and CDR2 SYGVKD. The CDR3 has 15 amino acids. CDR3 sequence reads: CAISGWTENYNEQFF. CDR3 bases: TGTGCCATCAGTGGTTGGACAGAAAACTACAATGAGCAGTTCTTC.

This clone appeared once. This chain connects TRBV6-6 to TRBJ1-4; no firm D call. V lost 2 bases and J lost 7, with 11 bases in between. The CDR3 runs 14 residues. Germline-derived CDR1 and CDR2 are MNHNY and SVGAGI (reference sequence). This chain's CDR3 is CASSYGRDSEKLFF. The CDR3 nucleotides are TGTGCCAGCAGTTACGGCCGGGATAGTGAAAAACTGTTTTTT.

V usage is TRBV19 and J usage is TRBJ2-2; a possible D gene is TRBD1 (6 bases). V was cut by 6 bases and J by 0 bases, with 11 bases left in between. CDR1 LNHDA and CDR2 SQIVND come from the germline V gene (reference sequence). CDR3 length: 15 residues. Written as DNA, the CDR3 is TGTGCCAGTAGGTGGGGGCGGGCGAACACCGGGGAGCTGTTTTTT. Amino acids: CASRWGRANTGELFF.